Included here is one TCR beta chain sequence, with context. Germline lookup yields CDR1 DFQATT and CDR2 SNEGSKA (reference sequence). After removal of 0 bases from V and 6 bases from J, the junction contained 4 bases not matched to a gene. CDR3 length: 13 residues. This sample was included in a study of regulatory T cells in long-lasting Graves disease. TCR beta libraries were built with iRepertoire HTBI primers and Arm-PCR of CDR3 regions. In the authors' methods: The samples included around 65 TRBV and some 15 TRBJ segments. TCRdb re-called the multiplex PCR reads through MiXCR, storing one row per CDR3 protein. TCRdb, not the original authors, processed these V and J calls. The sample gives over 650,000 distinct CDR3 sequences, roughly 30% of which show up once; 40% to 55% is in the top ten. Described time point: persistent/refractory GD, antithyroid drugs over 5 years with positive TRAb. Extracted RNA from PBMCs served as the source of the TCR library. The authors drew 8.5 to 9.5 milliliters of peripheral blood into EDTA tubes.

The specimen comprised peripheral blood mononuclear cells (PBMCs), sampled when the disease was refractory, from a patient treated with antithyroid drugs. This TCR came from a female donor with Graves disease. The chain links TRBV20-1 to TRBJ1-1; 7 bases align to TRBD1. CDR3 region: CSARDGGGPEAFF. The CDR3 coding sequence is TGCAGTGCTAGAGATGGAGGGGGCCCTGAAGCTTTCTTT.